Below are 29 T cell receptor beta chains sequenced from a single sample in a study of follicular helper T cells after annual influenza vaccination. Time point reported: 2014-2015 season, pre-vaccination. Only in-frame clones appear in the TCRdb table, and some are missing; sequencing was by immunoSEQ multiplex PCR. This sample yields over 6,500 clones, of which approximately 80% are seen a single time; around 1% belongs to the top ten. The source material was CXCR5+ CD38- circulating T follicular helper cells from blood, sampled on the day of influenza vaccination. Stated subset: circulating Tfh, non-naive CD4+CXCR5+PD-1+ (ICOS+CD38+ or ICOS-CD38-). These receptors originate from an adult who received the influenza vaccine.

The chain combines TRBV30 with TRBJ1-5; the match to TRBD1 covers 7 bases. This CDR3 contains 14 residues. Germline values: CDR1 GTSNPN, CDR2 SVGIG (reference sequence). The trim removed 1 base at V and 2 bases at J, leaving 2 bases unmatched. The CDR3 region has the DNA TGTGCCTGGAGTGGCGGGACAGGCAATCAGCCCCAGCATTTT. As protein: CAWSGGTGNQPQHF.

The rearrangement uses TRBV30 and TRBJ2-3, with 8 positions matching TRBD2. From germline, CDR1 is GTSNPN and CDR2 SVGIG (reference sequence). This CDR3 comprises 15 residues. Losses at the gene ends were 0 bases for V and 1 base for J; bases not matched to a gene: 3. CDR3 loop: CAWSVRRGGTDTQYF. The CDR3 region has the DNA TGTGCCTGGAGTGTACGGCGGGGGGGCACAGATACGCAGTATTTT.

V and J are TRBV7-9 and TRBJ1-3; 7 nucleotides line up with TRBD1. Germline CDR1 SEHNR, CDR2 FQNEAQ (reference sequence). This CDR3 contains 15 residues. V was clipped by 6 bases and J by 1 base; unmatched bases: 6. CDR3 in DNA: TGTGCCAGCAGTTCAACGACAGGGTCTGGAAACACCATATATTTT. This encodes CASSSTTGSGNTIYF.

This sequence joins TRBV7-2 and TRBJ2-7, with unresolved D. This CDR3 is 14 amino acids long. Trimming stripped 5 bases from V and 2 bases from J, with 13 bases between. Germline CDR1 reads SGHTA; CDR2 reads FQGNSA. The CDR3 here is CASSLLSATYEQYF. The CDR3 DNA follows: TGTGCCAGCAGCCTCTTATCCGCCACCTACGAGCAGTACTTC.

This clone was seen a handful of times. The V and J genes are TRBV25-1 and TRBJ2-7, with a possible D match to TRBD2 (6 bases). Judging by the DNA end, TRBJ2-5 fits better; the J call may be wrong. Germline CDR1 and CDR2: MGHDK and SYGVNS. The CDR3 covers 13 residues. The CDR3 sequence: CASSEPGGRTQYF. The CDR3 bases are TGTGCCAGCAGTGAACCAGGAGGGAGGACCCAGTACTTC.

This sequence joins TRBV19 and TRBJ1-1, with D unclear. Trimming pared 1 base from V and 5 bases from J, leaving 5 bases between. The V gene's germline CDR1 is LNHDA and CDR2 SQIVND (reference sequence). The CDR3 runs 12 residues. The CDR3 nucleotides are TGTGCCAGTAGTATAGCGGGGACTGAAGCTTTCTTT. Translating it yields CASSIAGTEAFF.

In DNA, the CDR3 is TGTGCCAGTAGCAGCGGGGGGCCCGATACGCAGTATTTT. It translates to CASSSGGPDTQYF. This chain links TRBV19 with TRBJ2-3; 9 bases map to TRBD2. Germline trimming cut 6 bases from V and 6 bases from J; bases unmatched to any gene: 4. Germline V gene sequence: CDR1 LNHDA, CDR2 SQIVND (reference sequence). The CDR3 has 13 amino acids.

V gene TRBV19 combines with J gene TRBJ2-6; D is unresolved. The V and J ends lost 3 bases and 0 bases respectively, with 9 bases between them. The CDR3 covers 16 residues. The V gene's germline CDR1 is LNHDA and CDR2 SQIVND (reference sequence). The CDR3 region has the DNA TGTGCCAGTAGTATTTATTCCCCCTCTGGGGCCAACGTCCTGACTTTC. Its protein is CASSIYSPSGANVLTF.

Only a few counts were recorded for this clone. The genes are TRBV11-2 and TRBJ2-7; TRBD1 agrees at 9 bases. V lost 1 base, J lost 3 bases, and 13 bases stayed unmatched. This CDR3 contains 18 residues. CDR1 and CDR2 (germline): SGHAT, FQNNGV. The CDR3 region has the DNA TGTGCCAGCAGCTTAGTCCCCCCACAGGGGGCGATTAACTACGAGCAGTACTTC. Protein product: CASSLVPPQGAINYEQYF.

The V and J genes are TRBV18 and TRBJ1-2; 10 positions agree with TRBD1. Per germline, CDR1 KGHSH and CDR2 LQKENI. The CDR3 loop spans 15 amino acids. Germline trimming cut 5 bases from V and 5 bases from J; bases unmatched to any gene: 8. CDR3 nucleotides: TGTGCCAGCTCAGCGCGACAGGGGGCTGGATATGGCTACACCTTC. Translated, it gives CASSARQGAGYGYTF.

V is TRBV7-2 and J is TRBJ2-7; possible D gene TRBD2, 5 bases. This CDR3 has 16 residues. The germline V gene encodes CDR1 SGHTA and CDR2 FQGNSA. Trimming shortened V by 3 bases and J by 0 bases, and 15 bases separated the two germline ends. CDR3 in DNA: TGTGCCAGCAGCTTTTCCCCGGGCGAGGGCTCCTACGAGCAGTACTTC. It specifies CASSFSPGEGSYEQYF.

This chain connects TRBV28 to TRBJ1-1; 7 positions agree with TRBD1. CDR1 and CDR2 from the germline V gene are MDHEN and SYDVKM. CDR3 length equals 13 residues. Trimming took 6 bases from V and 10 from J; bases not matched to a gene: 11. Written as DNA, the CDR3 is TGTGCCAGCAGCCCCGACAGGGAGAGGGGAGCTTTCTTT. Translating it yields CASSPDRERGAFF.

This clone was picked up a small number of times. The V call is TRBV28, the J call TRBJ1-1; D not certain. Per germline, CDR1 MDHEN and CDR2 SYDVKM. The CDR3 length is 13 residues. Trimming removed 6 bases from V and 3 bases from J, with 11 bases in between. The chain's CDR3 is CASSQDHYTEAFF. CDR3 bases: TGTGCCAGCAGCCAGGACCATTACACTGAAGCTTTCTTT.

This chain links TRBV19 with TRBJ1-5; D possibly corresponds to TRBD1 (6 bases). Trimming removed 4 bases at V and 6 bases at J, with 13 bases between. This CDR3 has 14 amino acids. Germline V gene lookup returns CDR1 LNHDA and CDR2 SQIVND (reference sequence). As DNA, the CDR3 is TGTGCCAGTAGTACTTCAGGGGCCCGTCAGCCCCAGCATTTT. Its protein product is CASSTSGARQPQHF.

This rearrangement joins TRBV14 to TRBJ2-1; D may match TRBD1 or TRBD2 (6 bases each). The CDR3 totals 14 residues. CDR1 and CDR2 (germline): SGHDN, FVKESK. V was pared by 6 bases and J by 9 bases, with 18 bases between. The CDR3 is CASRDTRGVGEQFF. The CDR3 coding sequence is TGTGCCAGCAGGGATACTAGGGGGGTAGGTGAGCAGTTCTTC.

V and J are TRBV28 and TRBJ2-4; TRBD1 aligns across 8 bases. The CDR3 has 15 amino acids. Trimming cost V 5 bases and J 4 bases; bases outside gene matches: 7. Germline V CDR1 and CDR2: MDHEN, SYDVKM. The CDR3 sequence: CASSLRTGIKNIQYF. In DNA, the CDR3 is TGTGCCAGCAGTCTACGGACAGGGATAAAAAACATTCAGTACTTC.

This clone has a handful of counts. V gene TRBV6-1 combines with J gene TRBJ2-7; no definite D call. V was trimmed by 2 bases and J by 3 bases, leaving 5 bases between them. The CDR3 contains 12 residues. Germline CDR1 reads MNHNS; CDR2 reads SASEGT. The CDR3 spells CASSESGYEQYF. The CDR3 DNA reads TGTGCCAGCAGTGAATCCGGCTACGAGCAGTACTTC.

This clone turned up a few times. This sequence joins TRBV5-1 and TRBJ1-4, with TRBD1 identical over 10 bases. CDR3 length: 14 residues. After removal of 4 bases from V and 6 bases from J, the junction contained 3 bases not matched to a gene. CDR1 is SGHRS and CDR2 is YFSETQ in the germline V gene. The CDR3 spells CASSAGTGDEKLFF. The DNA of the CDR3 is TGCGCCAGCAGCGCCGGGACAGGGGATGAAAAACTGTTTTTT.

The CDR3 DNA is TGTGCCAGCAGCGTTCGGGACGGGGGGACCGTGTTCTTC. This encodes CASSVRDGGTVFF. The chain joins TRBV9 to TRBJ2-1, with 7 positions matching TRBD2. Germline V CDR1 and CDR2: SGDLS, YYNGEE. V was clipped by 2 bases and J by 15 bases; unmatched bases: 11. This CDR3 comprises 13 residues.

This chain uses TRBV28 with TRBJ2-7; 7 bases match TRBD1. The CDR3 runs 12 residues. Germline CDR1 and CDR2: MDHEN and SYDVKM. Trimming removed 10 bases from V and 3 bases from J; junction bases left unmatched: 6. This CDR3 is CATLTGNYEQYF. For the CDR3, the DNA is TGTGCCACCTTGACAGGGAACTACGAGCAGTACTTC.

CDR3 amino acids: CASSATGTDTQYF. CDR3 nucleotide sequence: TGTGCCAGCAGTGCCACAGGGACAGATACGCAGTATTTT. The chain couples TRBV28 to TRBJ2-3, with D tentatively TRBD1 (6 bases). The CDR3 has 13 amino acids. V lost 5 bases and J lost 3, with 9 bases in between. Germline lookup yields CDR1 MDHEN and CDR2 SYDVKM.

This chain connects TRBV11-2 to TRBJ1-2; D is unclear. CDR3 length: 12 residues. Germline V lookup: CDR1 SGHAT, CDR2 FQNNGV. V shed 6 bases and J shed 4 bases, with 9 bases lying between them. The DNA for the CDR3 is TGTGCCAGCAGAAACTCCGGCTATGGCTACACCTTC. It codes for CASRNSGYGYTF.

V gene TRBV27 combines with J gene TRBJ1-5; no clear D gene. Trimming took 7 bases from V and 3 from J, leaving 10 bases between them. In germline, CDR1 is MNHEY, CDR2 SMNVEV (reference sequence). The CDR3 covers 13 residues. CDR3: CASKRSHNQPQHF. In nucleotides, the CDR3 is TGTGCCAGCAAGCGGAGTCACAATCAGCCCCAGCATTTT.

This clone has just one count. V gene TRBV5-6 combines with J gene TRBJ1-1; D gene ambiguous. Germline CDR1 and CDR2: SGHDT and YYEEEE. This CDR3 contains 13 residues. V was shortened by 0 bases and J by 7 bases, with 10 bases between the two germline ends. The DNA of the CDR3 is TGTGCCAGCAGCTTGGTAGGCGACCGTGAAGCTTTCTTT. This encodes CASSLVGDREAFF.

J is TRBJ2-3 and V is TRBV7-3; D ambiguous. Trimming removed 2 bases at V and 5 bases at J, with 11 bases between. CDR1 and CDR2 (germline): SGHTA, FQGTGA. This CDR3 is built from 14 residues. The CDR3 nucleotides are TGTGCCAGCAGCTTATCTGTAACTGGAGATACGCAGTATTTT. Amino acid sequence: CASSLSVTGDTQYF.

The gene calls are TRBV18 and TRBJ1-2; D is undetermined. CDR1 is KGHSH, CDR2 LQKENI, per germline. The CDR3 spans 13 residues. V lost 3 bases, J lost 4 bases, and 9 bases lay in between. The CDR3 here is CASSPYSTYGYTF. The CDR3 coding sequence is TGTGCCAGCTCACCTTACAGCACCTATGGCTACACCTTC.

The gene calls are TRBV7-2 and TRBJ2-7; TRBD2 agrees at 11 bases. This CDR3 spans 18 amino acids. V gave up 5 bases and J gave up 0 bases; unmatched junction bases: 12. CDR1 and CDR2 from the germline V gene are SGHTA and FQGNSA. The CDR3 spells CASSTQLAGASISYEQYF. The CDR3 bases are TGTGCCAGCAGCACCCAACTAGCGGGGGCCTCCATCTCCTACGAGCAGTACTTC.

In this sample, this clone turned up once. The V gene is TRBV5-6, the J gene TRBJ1-2; TRBD1 is a possible D gene (5 bases). From germline, CDR1 is SGHDT and CDR2 YYEEEE. V was pared by 6 bases and J by 8 bases, with 17 bases between. The CDR3 consists of 13 residues. In DNA form, the CDR3 reads TGTGCCAGCACCGCAGGGCGGAAAGGGGGCTACACCTTC. Translated, it gives CASTAGRKGGYTF.

This clone was found a few times. The J gene is TRBJ1-2, the V gene TRBV6-1, with 7 positions matching TRBD1. After removal of 5 bases from V and 0 bases from J, the junction contained 3 bases not matched to a gene. There are 14 residues in the CDR3. CDR1 and CDR2 (germline): MNHNS, SASEGT. The CDR3 region is CASSPTGTNYGYTF. CDR3 bases: TGTGCCAGCAGTCCGACAGGGACTAACTATGGCTACACCTTC.